The source of this T cell receptor beta chain is a study of blood T cell repertoires in COVID-19. Study-level information: Acute and convalescent COVID-19 samples came from the United States, Italy and Spain.

The CDR3 is made up of 14 amino acids. Trimming removed 0 bases from V and 8 bases from J, with 9 bases in between. Per the germline V gene, CDR1 is SGHRS and CDR2 is YFSETQ. The data were produced by immunoSEQ multiplex PCR, yet TCRdb's version contains in-frame clones alone and is incomplete. The sample consists of approximately 230,000 clones, 85% to 90% of them appearing once. The chain carries TRBV5-1 and TRBJ1-6; D uncertain. This clonotype originated in a man of 80 years or more with acute or convalescent COVID-19. Source material: peripheral blood. CDR3 in DNA: TGCGCCAGCAGCTTGGCGGGGTTAGATTCACCCCTCCACTTT. This gives the protein CASSLAGLDSPLHF.